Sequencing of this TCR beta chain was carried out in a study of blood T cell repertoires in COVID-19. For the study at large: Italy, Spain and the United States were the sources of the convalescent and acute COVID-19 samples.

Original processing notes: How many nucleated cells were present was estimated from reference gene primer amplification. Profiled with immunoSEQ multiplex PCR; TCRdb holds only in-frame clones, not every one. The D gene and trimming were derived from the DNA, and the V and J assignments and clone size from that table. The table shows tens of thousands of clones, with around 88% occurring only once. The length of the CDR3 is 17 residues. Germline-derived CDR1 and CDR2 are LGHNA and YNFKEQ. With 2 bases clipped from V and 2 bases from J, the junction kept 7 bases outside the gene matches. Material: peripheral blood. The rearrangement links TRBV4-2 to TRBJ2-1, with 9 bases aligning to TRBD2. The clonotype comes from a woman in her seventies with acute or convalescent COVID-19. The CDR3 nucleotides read TGTGCCAGCAGCCAATACATTAGCGGGGGTACCTACAATGAGCAGTTCTTC. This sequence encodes CASSQYISGGTYNEQFF.